This T cell receptor beta chain was observed in a study of T cell responses to AZD1222 COVID-19 vaccine. Whole-study results and caveats: Once two AZD1222 doses were given, Spike-specific TCR breadth and depth went up. Spike was spanned by vaccine-associated CD4 TCRs, which were dominant at 160-218 and 743-854. Only after the peak T cell response were repertoires sampled.

In regard to this clone: Its antigen is not identified.

Trimming took off 5 bases at V and 4 bases at J, with 15 bases between the two ends. The CDR3 runs to 14 residues. Germline CDR1 is SEHNR and CDR2 is FQNEAQ (reference sequence). Some clones are missing from TCRdb's copy, which holds only in-frame ones; the method was immunoSEQ multiplex PCR. Here the sample spans approximately 120,000 clones, about 90% being singletons. This TCR came from an adult in good health. This chain links TRBV7-9 with TRBJ2-7, with TRBD2 as a possible D gene (5 bases). The source was peripheral blood, collected on day 0 of AZD1222 vaccination. The CDR3: CASSPGMAGYEQYF. The DNA of the CDR3 is TGTGCCAGCAGCCCCGGGATGGCGGGTTACGAGCAGTACTTC.